These T cell receptor beta chains were read from a single sample in a study of blood T cell repertoires in COVID-19. Only in-frame clones appear in the TCRdb table, and some are missing; sequencing was by immunoSEQ multiplex PCR. The sample lists 200,000 to 250,000 clones, about 79% occurring once. Sequences were obtained from peripheral blood. The receptors were sampled from a man at least 80 years old with acute or convalescent COVID-19. Each CDR3 is given with its conserved first and last residue. The D gene is left open where the match is weak.

v_gene: TRBV3-1/TRBV3-2; d_gene: NA; CDR3aa: CASSPAPHASSVF
v_gene: TRBV5-4; d_gene: NA; CDR3aa: CASSLGHGDYGYTF
v_gene: TRBV7-9; d_gene: NA; CDR3aa: CASRYYTVPTEAFF
v_gene: TRBV12-3/TRBV12-4; d_gene: NA; CDR3aa: CASSLEARKQYF
v_gene: TRBV5-1; d_gene: TRBD1; CDR3aa: CASSWTGQGNTEAFF
v_gene: TRBV6-5; d_gene: TRBD1; CDR3aa: CASSYSETGAQHF
v_gene: TRBV12-5; d_gene: NA; CDR3aa: CASGLVLGAKNIQYF
v_gene: TRBV5-1; d_gene: TRBD1; CDR3aa: CASSPGDRVTNEKLFF
v_gene: TRBV7-9; d_gene: TRBD1; CDR3aa: CASSPRTGGQPQHF
v_gene: TRBV7-9; d_gene: NA; CDR3aa: CAAGQRAYEQYF
v_gene: TRBV6-5; d_gene: NA; CDR3aa: CASSYSAGLNSPLHF
v_gene: TRBV10-3; d_gene: TRBD1; CDR3aa: CAISDGQGFGTEAFF
v_gene: TRBV24-1; d_gene: NA; CDR3aa: CATSQQGSNQPQHF
v_gene: TRBV12-5; d_gene: TRBD2; CDR3aa: CASLQAGAYEQFF
v_gene: TRBV6-5; d_gene: TRBD1; CDR3aa: CASSSRDRGSSYEQYF
v_gene: TRBV7-2; d_gene: NA; CDR3aa: CASSLQQGYEQYF
v_gene: TRBV5-1; d_gene: TRBD1; CDR3aa: CASSVTGDGYTF
v_gene: TRBV3-1/TRBV3-2; d_gene: NA; CDR3aa: CASSQDRGTQYF
v_gene: TRBV5-4; d_gene: TRBD1; CDR3aa: CASSLDGQGNQPQHF
v_gene: TRBV5-8; d_gene: NA; CDR3aa: CASSLDGGSGNTIYF
v_gene: TRBV11-2; d_gene: TRBD1; CDR3aa: CASSLKAGGQGKTGELFF
v_gene: TRBV6-5; d_gene: TRBD2; CDR3aa: CASSYELAGVSEQFF
v_gene: TRBV24-1; d_gene: TRBD1; CDR3aa: CATSDRGSNQPQHF